This TCR beta chain was sequenced for a study of CD8 T cells in Susac syndrome. Overall study results and limits: The study's TCR sequencing and HLA analysis covered a relatively small number of individuals, and the study acknowledged this.

The authors sequenced TCR beta from blood CD8+ and CD4+ T cells. TEMRA cells were FACS-enriched, with CD8+ and CD4+ T cells isolated negatively. An amount of RNA that ranged from roughly 0.5 to 1 ug was reverse transcribed with random hexamers. The method of amplification for TCR beta CDR3 was immunoSEQ multiplex PCR, covering 54 Vbeta and 13 Jbeta. Via MiXCR, TCRdb re-called the immunoSEQ multiplex PCR reads, giving one row per CDR3 protein. The sample includes some 120,000 distinct CDR3 sequences, just under 95% of them seen just once. Germline V gene lookup returns CDR1 KGHDR and CDR2 SFDVKD. The ends were cut back, 0 bases at V and 7 bases at J, with 9 bases in the middle. This CDR3 has 14 amino acids. With respect to this clonotype: Its specificity is not known.

The clonotype was recovered from a human donor in good health. The sample was CD8+ T cells from PBMCs. The V and J genes are TRBV24-1 and TRBJ2-1; D unclear. This CDR3 is CATSDLRRGNEQFF. CDR3 DNA: TGTGCCACCAGTGATTTGAGGCGTGGTAATGAGCAGTTCTTC.